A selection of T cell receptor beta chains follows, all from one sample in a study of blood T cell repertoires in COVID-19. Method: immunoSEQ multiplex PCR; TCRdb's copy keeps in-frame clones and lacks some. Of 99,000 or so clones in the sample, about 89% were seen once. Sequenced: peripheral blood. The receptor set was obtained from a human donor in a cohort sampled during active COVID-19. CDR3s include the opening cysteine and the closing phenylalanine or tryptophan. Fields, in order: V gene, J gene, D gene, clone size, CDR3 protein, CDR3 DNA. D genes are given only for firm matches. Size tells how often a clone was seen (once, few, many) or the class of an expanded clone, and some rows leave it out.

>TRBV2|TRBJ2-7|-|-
CASSAGWEAPYEQYF
TGTGCCAGCAGCGCCGGGTGGGAGGCTCCCTACGAGCAGTACTTC
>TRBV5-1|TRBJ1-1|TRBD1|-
CASSFPTGANTEAFF
TGCGCCAGCAGCTTTCCGACAGGGGCAAACACTGAAGCTTTCTTT
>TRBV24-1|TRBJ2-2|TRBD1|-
CATSETGQGGTGELFF
TGTGCCACCAGTGAGACGGGACAGGGAGGCACCGGGGAGCTGTTTTTT
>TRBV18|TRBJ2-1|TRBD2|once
CASSPPLAGDNEQFF
TGTGCCAGCTCACCACCCCTAGCGGGGGACAATGAGCAGTTCTTC
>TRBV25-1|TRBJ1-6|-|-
CASSGVIYNSPLHF
TGTGCCAGCAGTGGAGTCATTTATAATTCACCCCTCCACTTT
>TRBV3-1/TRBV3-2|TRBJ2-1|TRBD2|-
CASSQAGTSGGGRYNEQFF
TGTGCCAGCAGCCAGGCCGGGACTAGCGGGGGGGGTAGGTACAATGAGCAGTTCTTC
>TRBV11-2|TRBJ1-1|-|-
CASSPIRAEAFF
TGTGCCAGCAGCCCAATCCGGGCTGAAGCTTTCTTT
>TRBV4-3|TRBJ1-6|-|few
CASSQEQGLSPLHF
TGCGCCAGCAGCCAAGAACAGGGCTTATCACCCCTCCACTTT
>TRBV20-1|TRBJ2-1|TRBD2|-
CSASSGVGPYNEQFF
TGCAGTGCCAGTAGCGGGGTGGGCCCCTACAATGAGCAGTTCTTC
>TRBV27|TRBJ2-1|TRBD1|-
CASSRTGPYNEQFF
TGTGCCAGCAGCCGGACAGGACCTTACAATGAGCAGTTCTTC
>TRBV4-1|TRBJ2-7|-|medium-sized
CASSQENGGAYEQYF
TGCGCCAGCAGCCAAGAAAACGGGGGTGCCTACGAGCAGTACTTC
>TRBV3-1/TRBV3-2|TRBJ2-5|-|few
CASSPVAAQETQYF
TGTGCCAGCAGCCCAGTAGCGGCCCAAGAGACCCAGTACTTC
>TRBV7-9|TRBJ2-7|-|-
CASSSMFGGQYF
TGTGCCAGCAGCTCAATGTTCGGAGGGCAGTACTTC
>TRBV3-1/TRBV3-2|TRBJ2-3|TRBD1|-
CASSQGQGTNTQYF
TGTGCCAGCAGCCAGGGACAGGGGACGAATACGCAGTATTTT
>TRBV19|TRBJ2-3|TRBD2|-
CASSGLAGARASTDTQYF
TGTGCCAGTAGCGGACTAGCGGGGGCCCGTGCTAGCACAGATACGCAGTATTTT
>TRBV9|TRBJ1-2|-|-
CASSGAGVSAGYTF
TGTGCCAGCAGCGGAGCCGGGGTGTCGGCGGGCTACACCTTC
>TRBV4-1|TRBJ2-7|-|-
CASSQDRWGPSGF
TGCGCCAGCAGCCAAGATCGGTGGGGGCCATCGGGCTTC
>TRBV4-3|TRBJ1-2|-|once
CASSRDGRGWDGYTF
TGCGCCAGCAGCCGAGACGGCAGGGGATGGGATGGCTACACCTTC
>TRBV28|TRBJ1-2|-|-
CASSTHHGSGYTF
TGTGCCAGCAGTACCCACCACGGGAGTGGCTACACCTTC
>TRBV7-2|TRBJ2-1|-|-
CASSLERLYNEQFF
TGTGCCAGCAGCTTAGAGAGACTTTACAATGAGCAGTTCTTC
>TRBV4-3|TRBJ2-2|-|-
CASSHDGRAGELFF
TGCGCCAGCAGCCACGACGGCAGGGCCGGGGAGCTGTTTTTT
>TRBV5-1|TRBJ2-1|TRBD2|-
CASSFETSVYNEQFF
TGCGCCAGCAGCTTCGAGACTAGCGTATACAATGAGCAGTTCTTC
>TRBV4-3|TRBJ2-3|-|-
CASSQDLGDWFLYF
TGCGCCAGCAGCCAAGATCTAGGGGATTGGTTTCTGTATTTT
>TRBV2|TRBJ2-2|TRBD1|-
CASSERGQGDGELFF
TGTGCCAGCAGTGAAAGGGGACAGGGGGACGGGGAGCTGTTTTTT
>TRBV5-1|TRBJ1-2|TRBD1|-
CASSLESGTGYGYTF
TGCGCCAGCAGCTTGGAGTCCGGGACAGGGTATGGCTACACCTTC
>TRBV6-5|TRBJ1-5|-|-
CASSQAGLNQPQHF
TGTGCCAGCAGTCAGGCAGGGCTAAATCAGCCCCAGCATTTT
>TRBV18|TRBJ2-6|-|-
CASSPGGAISGANVLTF
TGTGCCAGCTCACCAGGGGGCGCAATCTCTGGGGCCAACGTCCTGACTTTC
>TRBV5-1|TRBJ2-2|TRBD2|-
CASSLGLARLTGELFF
TGCGCCAGCAGCTTAGGACTAGCGAGACTCACCGGGGAGCTGTTTTTT
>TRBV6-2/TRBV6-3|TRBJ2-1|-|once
CASSYAGMGYNEQFF
TGTGCCAGCAGTTACGCAGGGATGGGATACAATGAGCAGTTCTTC